This T cell receptor beta chain was documented in a study of blood T cell repertoires in COVID-19. The overall study: COVID-19 samples from acute and convalescent phases originated in the United States, Italy and Spain. From T cells, B-cell-depleted T cells, or PBMCs came the material, which was cDNA or gDNA.

Authors' data handling: Reference gene primer amplification in the assay estimated nucleated cell counts. Assay used: immunoSEQ multiplex PCR; TCRdb lists only in-frame clones, some missing. V and J calls and clone size come straight from that table; D and trimming were deduced from the DNA. Counted here are about 120,000 clones, about 80% occurring once; the ten biggest clones make up 3% to 4.5%. Germline CDR1 is LNHDA and CDR2 is SQIVND (reference sequence). V lost 5 bases and J 11 bases, leaving 19 bases between the germline ends. The CDR3 is 14 residues long. The sequenced sample was peripheral blood. This TCR came from a woman at least 80 years old with acute or convalescent COVID-19. V usage is TRBV19 and J usage is TRBJ1-5; maybe TRBD1 (5 bases). CDR3 amino acids: CASSLHRGSNTQHF. CDR3 sequence (DNA): TGTGCCAGTAGTTTACATCGGGGGTCGAACACCCAGCATTTT. Combining the CDR3 with reference TRBV19 and TRBJ1-5 gives the whole variable domain DGGITQSPKYLFRKEGQNVTLSCEQNLNHDAMYWYRQDPGQGLRLIYYSQIVNDFQKGDIAEGYSVSREKKESFPLTVTSAQKNPTAFYLCASSLHRGSNTQHFGDGTRLSIL.